A selection of T cell receptor beta chains follows, all from one sample in a study of T cell repertoires in cytomegalovirus infection. Each CDR3 protein gets one entry after TCRdb re-called the reads with MiXCR. Here the sample spans hundreds of thousands of distinct CDR3 sequences, roughly a quarter being singletons. The sample consisted of CD8+ T cells from PBMCs. The source of these receptors is a human donor in good health (CMV status not recorded). Some clones in this sample may be carry-over from other donors' samples. The CDR3 runs from the conserved cysteine through the conserved F or W. Each record gives: D gene, clone size, J gene, V gene, CDR3 protein, CDR3 DNA. A D gene is named only where the DNA matches it firmly. Some rows have no size entry. The others give once, few or many, or a class for an expanded clone.

D: TRBD1; size: NA; J: TRBJ2-5; V: TRBV12-3/TRBV12-4; CDR3: CASSLSGTGGETQYF; DNA: TGTGCCAGCAGTTTGTCCGGGACAGGGGGAGAGACCCAGTACTTC
D: TRBD1; size: NA; J: TRBJ1-2; V: TRBV29-1; CDR3: CSVEGRLGQATRQEGYGYTF; DNA: TGCAGCGTTGAAGGACGATTAGGACAGGCTACACGCCAGGAGGGGTATGGCTACACCTTC
D: NA; size: NA; J: TRBJ2-3; V: TRBV2; CDR3: CASREGAETQYF; DNA: TGTGCCAGCAGGGAGGGAGCGGAAACGCAGTATTTT
D: TRBD2; size: many; J: TRBJ2-2; V: TRBV28; CDR3: CASSLSAGGPTGELFF; DNA: TGTGCCAGCAGTTTATCTGCGGGGGGGCCTACCGGGGAGCTGTTTTTT
D: NA; size: few; J: TRBJ1-1; V: TRBV28; CDR3: CASSSDRDAVEAFF; DNA: TGTGCCAGCAGTTCGGACCGGGACGCAGTCGAAGCTTTCTTT
D: TRBD2; size: NA; J: TRBJ2-1; V: TRBV20-1; CDR3: CSALTKERGRNEQFF; DNA: TGCAGTGCGCTCACAAAGGAGCGGGGGCGCAATGAGCAGTTCTTC
D: NA; size: many; J: TRBJ1-4; V: TRBV28; CDR3: CASSLRDRLSNEKLFF; DNA: TGTGCCAGCAGTTTAAGAGACAGGCTATCTAATGAAAAACTGTTTTTT
D: TRBD1; size: NA; J: TRBJ2-2; V: TRBV29-1; CDR3: CSVEGTGIAGELFF; DNA: TGCAGCGTCGAAGGGACAGGGATCGCCGGGGAGCTGTTTTTT
D: NA; size: NA; J: TRBJ2-1; V: TRBV20-1; CDR3: CSARDSRSKSYNEQFF; DNA: TGCAGTGCTAGAGATTCCAGATCAAAGTCTTACAATGAGCAGTTCTTC
D: NA; size: NA; J: TRBJ2-1; V: TRBV29-1; CDR3: CSVEDRNEQFF; DNA: TGCAGCGTTGAAGATCGGAATGAGCAGTTCTTC
D: NA; size: few; J: TRBJ2-6; V: TRBV5-1; CDR3: CASSSHRISGANVLTF; DNA: TGCGCCAGCAGCTCCCACAGGATCTCTGGGGCCAACGTCCTGACTTTC
D: NA; size: NA; J: TRBJ2-6; V: TRBV29-1; CDR3: CSVETMHPQIPGANVLTF; DNA: TGCAGCGTTGAGACTATGCATCCACAAATACCGGGGGCCAACGTCCTGACTTTC
D: NA; size: NA; J: TRBJ1-1; V: TRBV28; CDR3: CACWQGNTEAFF; DNA: TGTGCCTGTTGGCAGGGGAACACTGAAGCTTTCTTT
D: NA; size: many; J: TRBJ2-1; V: TRBV27; CDR3: CASSQGGANEQFF; DNA: TGTGCCAGCAGCCAAGGGGGGGCAAATGAGCAGTTCTTC
D: NA; size: few; J: TRBJ2-2; V: TRBV27; CDR3: CASSLSDTLVGGELFF; DNA: TGTGCCAGCAGTTTAAGCGACACCCTCGTCGGCGGGGAGCTGTTTTTT
D: NA; size: NA; J: TRBJ1-5; V: TRBV15; CDR3: CATSRDLGGLQPQHF; DNA: TGTGCCACCAGCAGAGATTTGGGGGGCCTGCAGCCCCAGCATTTT
D: TRBD1; size: many; J: TRBJ1-1; V: TRBV7-2; CDR3: CASSLMTGLGTEAFF; DNA: TGTGCCAGCAGCTTGATGACAGGGCTAGGAACTGAAGCTTTCTTT
D: NA; size: NA; J: TRBJ1-1; V: TRBV29-1; CDR3: CSVVLMGDRLF; DNA: TGCAGCGTTGTTCTTATGGGGGACCGCCTCTTT
D: TRBD2; size: NA; J: TRBJ2-1; V: TRBV7-8; CDR3: CASSPRSSGVNNEQFF; DNA: TGTGCCAGCAGCCCCAGGTCAAGCGGGGTGAACAATGAGCAGTTCTTC
D: NA; size: few; J: TRBJ1-2; V: TRBV25-1; CDR3: CASSEFFMDRNRDTTNYGYTF; DNA: TGTGCCAGCAGTGAATTCTTTATGGACCGGAACCGGGACACAACTAACTATGGCTACACCTTC
D: NA; size: few; J: TRBJ1-1; V: TRBV14; CDR3: CASSPYGLRTEAFF; DNA: TGTGCCAGCAGCCCTTATGGCCTGAGGACTGAAGCTTTCTTT
D: NA; size: few; J: TRBJ1-5; V: TRBV19; CDR3: CASRARSNQPQHF; DNA: TGTGCCAGTAGAGCCCGGAGCAATCAGCCCCAGCATTTT
D: NA; size: NA; J: TRBJ1-5; V: TRBV20-1; CDR3: CSVRAPNQPQHF; DNA: TGCAGTGTAAGGGCACCTAATCAGCCCCAGCATTTT